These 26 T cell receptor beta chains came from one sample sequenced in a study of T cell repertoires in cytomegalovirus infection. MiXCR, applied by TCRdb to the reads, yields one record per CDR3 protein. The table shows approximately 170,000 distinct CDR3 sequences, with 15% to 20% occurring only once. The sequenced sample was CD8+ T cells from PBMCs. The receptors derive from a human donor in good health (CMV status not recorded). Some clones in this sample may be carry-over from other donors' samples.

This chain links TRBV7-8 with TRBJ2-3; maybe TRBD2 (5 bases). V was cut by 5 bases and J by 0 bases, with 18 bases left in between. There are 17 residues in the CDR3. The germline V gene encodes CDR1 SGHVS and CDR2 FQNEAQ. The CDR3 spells CASSREPRDSSTDTQYF. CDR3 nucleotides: TGTGCCAGCAGCCGGGAACCTAGAGACTCGAGCACAGATACGCAGTATTTT.

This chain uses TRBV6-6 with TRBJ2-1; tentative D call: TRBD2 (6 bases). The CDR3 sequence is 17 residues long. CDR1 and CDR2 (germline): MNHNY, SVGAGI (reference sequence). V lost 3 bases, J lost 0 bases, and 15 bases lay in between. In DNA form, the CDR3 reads TGTGCCAGCAGTTATGACCACCTCGGGGGCTCCTACAATGAGCAGTTCTTC. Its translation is CASSYDHLGGSYNEQFF.

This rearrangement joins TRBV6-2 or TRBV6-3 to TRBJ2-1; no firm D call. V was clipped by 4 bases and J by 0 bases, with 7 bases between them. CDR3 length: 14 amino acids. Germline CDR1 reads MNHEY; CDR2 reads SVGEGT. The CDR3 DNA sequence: TGTGCCAGCAGTTCCCAGAGCTCCTACAATGAGCAGTTCTTC. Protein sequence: CASSSQSSYNEQFF.

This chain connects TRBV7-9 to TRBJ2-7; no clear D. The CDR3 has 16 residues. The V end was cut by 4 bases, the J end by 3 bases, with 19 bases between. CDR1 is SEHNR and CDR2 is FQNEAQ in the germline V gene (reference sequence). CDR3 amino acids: CASSSSDVGPFYEQYV. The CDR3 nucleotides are TGTGCCAGCAGCTCCTCCGACGTAGGGCCGTTCTACGAGCAGTACGTC.

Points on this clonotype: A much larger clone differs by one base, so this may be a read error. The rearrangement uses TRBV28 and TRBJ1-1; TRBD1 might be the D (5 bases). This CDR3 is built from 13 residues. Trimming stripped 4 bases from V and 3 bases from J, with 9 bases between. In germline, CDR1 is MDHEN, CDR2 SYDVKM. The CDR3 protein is CASSSLGDTEAFF. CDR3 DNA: TGTGCCAGCAGTTCTCTAGGGGACACTGAAGCTTTCTTT.

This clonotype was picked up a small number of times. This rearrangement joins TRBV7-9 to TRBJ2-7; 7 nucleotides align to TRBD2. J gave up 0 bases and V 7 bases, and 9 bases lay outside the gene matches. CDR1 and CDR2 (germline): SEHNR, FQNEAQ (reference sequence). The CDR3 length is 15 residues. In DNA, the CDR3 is TGTGCCAGCATCTTGGGGGGGGGGACCTCCTACGAGCAGTACTTC. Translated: CASILGGGTSYEQYF.

The CDR3 here is CASSYGTTTETQYF. Here the CDR3 DNA reads TGTGCCAGCAGCTATGGGACTACCACAGAGACCCAGTACTTC. The chain uses TRBV7-8 and TRBJ2-5, with 7 bases matching TRBD2. The CDR3 contains 14 residues. Germline CDR1 SGHVS, CDR2 FQNEAQ. V gave up 4 bases and J gave up 4 bases; unmatched junction bases: 6.

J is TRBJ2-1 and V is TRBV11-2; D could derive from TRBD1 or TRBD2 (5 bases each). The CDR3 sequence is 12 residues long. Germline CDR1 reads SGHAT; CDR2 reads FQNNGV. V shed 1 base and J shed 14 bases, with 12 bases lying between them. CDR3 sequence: CASSLVGTEEFF. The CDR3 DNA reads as TGTGCCAGCAGCTTAGTTGGGACGGAGGAGTTCTTC. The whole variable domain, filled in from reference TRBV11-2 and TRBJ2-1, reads EAGVAQSPRYKIIEKRQSVAFWCNPISGHATLYWYQQILGQGPKLLIQFQNNGVVDDSQLPKDRFSAERLKGVDSTLKIQPAKLEDSAVYLCASSLVGTEEFFGPGTRLTVL.

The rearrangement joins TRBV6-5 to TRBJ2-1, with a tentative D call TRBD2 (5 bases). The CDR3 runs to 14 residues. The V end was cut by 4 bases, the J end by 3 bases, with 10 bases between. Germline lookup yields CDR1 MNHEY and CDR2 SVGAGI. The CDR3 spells CASSSHGNYNEQFF. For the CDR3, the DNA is TGTGCCAGCAGTTCCCACGGGAACTACAATGAGCAGTTCTTC.

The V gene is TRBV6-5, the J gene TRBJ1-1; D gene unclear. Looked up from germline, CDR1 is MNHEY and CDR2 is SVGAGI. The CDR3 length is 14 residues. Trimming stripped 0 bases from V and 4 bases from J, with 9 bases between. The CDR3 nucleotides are TGTGCCAGCAGTTACTCGACGTCACCCACTGAAGCTTTCTTT. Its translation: CASSYSTSPTEAFF.

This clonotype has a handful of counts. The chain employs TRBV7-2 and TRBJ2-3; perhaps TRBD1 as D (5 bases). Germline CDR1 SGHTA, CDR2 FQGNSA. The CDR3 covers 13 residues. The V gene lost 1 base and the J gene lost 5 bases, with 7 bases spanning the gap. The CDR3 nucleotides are TGTGCCAGCAGCTTAGAGGGGATAGATACGCAGTATTTT. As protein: CASSLEGIDTQYF.

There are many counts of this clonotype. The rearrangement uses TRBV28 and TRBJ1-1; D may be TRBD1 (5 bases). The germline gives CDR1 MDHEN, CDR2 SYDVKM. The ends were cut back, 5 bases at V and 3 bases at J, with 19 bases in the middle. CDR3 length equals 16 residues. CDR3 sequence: CASSPLLTAWDTEAFF. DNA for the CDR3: TGTGCCAGCAGTCCGCTCCTGACAGCCTGGGACACTGAAGCTTTCTTT.

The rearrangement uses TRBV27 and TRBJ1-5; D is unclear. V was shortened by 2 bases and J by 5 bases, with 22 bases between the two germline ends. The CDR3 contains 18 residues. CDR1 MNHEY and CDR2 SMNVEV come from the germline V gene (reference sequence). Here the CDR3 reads CASSLSVRDLLYDQPQHF. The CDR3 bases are TGTGCCAGCAGTTTAAGCGTCCGGGATCTATTATACGATCAGCCCCAGCATTTT.

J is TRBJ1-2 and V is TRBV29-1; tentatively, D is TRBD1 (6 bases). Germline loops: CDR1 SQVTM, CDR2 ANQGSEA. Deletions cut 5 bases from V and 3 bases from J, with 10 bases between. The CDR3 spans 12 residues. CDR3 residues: CSVQQGDYGYTF. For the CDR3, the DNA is TGCAGCGTTCAACAGGGAGACTATGGCTACACCTTC.

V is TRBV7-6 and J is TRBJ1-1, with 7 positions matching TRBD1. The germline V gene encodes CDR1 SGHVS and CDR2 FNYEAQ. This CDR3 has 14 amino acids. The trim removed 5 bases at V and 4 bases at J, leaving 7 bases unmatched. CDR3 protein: CASSPRQGPTEAFF. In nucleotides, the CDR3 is TGTGCCAGCAGCCCTCGACAGGGTCCCACTGAAGCTTTCTTT. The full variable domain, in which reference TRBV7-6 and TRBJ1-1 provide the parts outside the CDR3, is GAGVSQSPRYKVTKRGQDVALRCDPISGHVSLYWYRQALGQGPEFLTYFNYEAQQDKSGLPNDRFSAERPEGSISTLTIQRTEQRDSAMYRCASSPRQGPTEAFFGQGTRLTVV.

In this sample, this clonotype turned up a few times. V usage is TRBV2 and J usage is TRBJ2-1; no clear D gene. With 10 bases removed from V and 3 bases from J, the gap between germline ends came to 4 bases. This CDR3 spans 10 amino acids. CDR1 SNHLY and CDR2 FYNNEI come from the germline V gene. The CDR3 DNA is TGTGCCACGGTCTACAATGAGCAGTTCTTC. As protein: CATVYNEQFF.

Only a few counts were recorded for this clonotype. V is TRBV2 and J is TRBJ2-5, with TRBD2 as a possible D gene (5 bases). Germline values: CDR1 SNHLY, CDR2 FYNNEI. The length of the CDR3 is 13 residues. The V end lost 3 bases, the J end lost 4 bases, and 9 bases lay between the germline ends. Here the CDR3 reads CASSEYRGETQYF. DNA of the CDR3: TGTGCCAGCAGTGAGTACCGGGGAGAGACCCAGTACTTC.

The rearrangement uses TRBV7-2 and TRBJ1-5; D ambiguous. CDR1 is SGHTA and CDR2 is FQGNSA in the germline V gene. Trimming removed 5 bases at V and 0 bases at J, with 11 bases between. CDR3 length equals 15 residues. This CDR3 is CASSIGPVSNQPQHF. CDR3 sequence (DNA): TGTGCCAGCAGCATCGGACCGGTTAGCAATCAGCCCCAGCATTTT.

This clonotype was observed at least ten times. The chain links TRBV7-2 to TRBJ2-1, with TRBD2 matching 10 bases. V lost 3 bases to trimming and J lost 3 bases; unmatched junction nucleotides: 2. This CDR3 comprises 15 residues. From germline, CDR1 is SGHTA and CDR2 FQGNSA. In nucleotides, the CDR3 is TGTGCCAGCAGCTTTCGGACTAGCGGCTACAATGAGCAGTTCTTC. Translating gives CASSFRTSGYNEQFF.

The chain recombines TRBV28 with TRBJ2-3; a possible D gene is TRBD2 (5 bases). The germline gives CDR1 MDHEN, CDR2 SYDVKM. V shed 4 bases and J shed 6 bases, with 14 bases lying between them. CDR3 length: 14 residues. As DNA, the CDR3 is TGTGCCAGCAGTTCCGGACTCGTTTGGGATACGCAGTATTTT. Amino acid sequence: CASSSGLVWDTQYF.

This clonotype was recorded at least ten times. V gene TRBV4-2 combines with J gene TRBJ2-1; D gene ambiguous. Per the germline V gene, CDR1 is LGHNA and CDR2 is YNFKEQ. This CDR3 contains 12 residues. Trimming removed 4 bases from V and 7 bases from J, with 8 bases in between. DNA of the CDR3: TGTGCCAGCAGCCCACCGGGTAATGAGCAGTTCTTC. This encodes CASSPPGNEQFF.

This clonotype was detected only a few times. The CDR3 sequence is CASSFRTGWRPPSTDTQYF. In DNA, the CDR3 is TGTGCCAGCAGTTTCAGAACCGGTTGGCGGCCCCCTAGCACAGATACGCAGTATTTT. The chain employs TRBV27 and TRBJ2-3; the D is unclear. Germline assignment: CDR1 MNHEY and CDR2 SMNVEV (reference sequence). Trimming left V 3 bases short and J 0 bases short, with 22 bases between. The CDR3 is made up of 19 amino acids.

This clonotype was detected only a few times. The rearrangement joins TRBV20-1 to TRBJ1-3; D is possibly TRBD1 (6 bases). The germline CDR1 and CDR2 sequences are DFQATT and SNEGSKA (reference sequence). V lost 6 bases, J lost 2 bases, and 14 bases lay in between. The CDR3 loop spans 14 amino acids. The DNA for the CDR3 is TGCAGTGCCCCTCCGACAGGAGCTGGAAACACCATATATTTT. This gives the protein CSAPPTGAGNTIYF.

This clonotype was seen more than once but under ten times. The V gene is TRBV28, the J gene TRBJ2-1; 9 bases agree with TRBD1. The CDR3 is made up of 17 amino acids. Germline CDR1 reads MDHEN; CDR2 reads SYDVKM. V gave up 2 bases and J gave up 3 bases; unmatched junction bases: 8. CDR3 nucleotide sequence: TGTGCCAGCAGTTTACAGGTGGACAGGGGCCGCTACAATGAGCAGTTCTTC. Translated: CASSLQVDRGRYNEQFF.

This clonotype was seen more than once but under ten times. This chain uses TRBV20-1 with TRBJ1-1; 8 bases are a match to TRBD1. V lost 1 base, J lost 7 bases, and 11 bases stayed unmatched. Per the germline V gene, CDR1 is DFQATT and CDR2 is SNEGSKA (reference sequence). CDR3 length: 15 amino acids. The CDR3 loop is CSARALDRGVDEAFF. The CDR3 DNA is TGCAGTGCTAGAGCCCTAGACAGGGGAGTAGATGAAGCTTTCTTT.

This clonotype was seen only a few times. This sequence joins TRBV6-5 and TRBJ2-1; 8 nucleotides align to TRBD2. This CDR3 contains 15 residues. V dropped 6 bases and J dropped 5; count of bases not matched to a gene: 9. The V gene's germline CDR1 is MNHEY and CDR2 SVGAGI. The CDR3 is CASRAGGPFDNEQFF. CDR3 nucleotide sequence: TGTGCCAGCAGGGCGGGGGGCCCTTTTGACAATGAGCAGTTCTTC.